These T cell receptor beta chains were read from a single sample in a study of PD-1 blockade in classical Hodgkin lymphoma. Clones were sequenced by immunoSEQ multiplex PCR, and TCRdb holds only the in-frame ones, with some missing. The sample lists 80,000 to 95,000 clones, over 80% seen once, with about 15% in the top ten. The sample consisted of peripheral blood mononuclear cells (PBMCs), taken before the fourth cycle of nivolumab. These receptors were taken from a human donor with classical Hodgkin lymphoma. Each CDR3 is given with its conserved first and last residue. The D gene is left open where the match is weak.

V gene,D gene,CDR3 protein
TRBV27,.,CASRGTGNYGYTF
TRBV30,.,CAWTRGNTYEQYF
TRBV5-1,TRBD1,CASSLIGQAGNTIYF
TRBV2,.,CASSEGFARAYEQYF
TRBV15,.,CATSRDNTGELFF
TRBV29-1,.,CSVEGGSSTDTQYF
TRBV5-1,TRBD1,CASSLRRDSPYGYTF
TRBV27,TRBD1,CASTKQGIPYNEQFF
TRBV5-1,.,CASRREDTQYF
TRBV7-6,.,CASSLGGFTDTQYF
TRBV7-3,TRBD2,CASSLGRDTGELFF
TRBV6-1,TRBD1,CASSDLTGQRDSNQPQHF
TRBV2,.,CASSGVHAGTQYF
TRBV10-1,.,CASRGAANYGYTF
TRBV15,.,CATSRDPPRGRLMETQYF
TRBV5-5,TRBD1,CASSHGQGGQYF
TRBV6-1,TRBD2,CASSGAGGPGYEQYF
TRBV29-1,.,CSALSIVTEAFF
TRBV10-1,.,CASSLTQGPYEQYF
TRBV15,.,CATSRDVGGLSTDTQYF
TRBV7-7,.,CASSLSGVDTQYF
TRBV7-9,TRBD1,CASSTTGDGYTF
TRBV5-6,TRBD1,CASSPTGRTGEQYF
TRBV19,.,CASRPGGATGELFF
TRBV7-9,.,CASSLRESTDTQYF
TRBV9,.,CASSVNGQSYEQYF
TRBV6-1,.,CASSENLGGQRLNNEQFF
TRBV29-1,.,CSVEVRGLETQYF
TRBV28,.,CASSLSWSVTDTQYF
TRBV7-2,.,CASSESTGLFYGYTF
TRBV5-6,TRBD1,CASSQQGADIQYF
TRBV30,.,CAWSRDSGSGNTIYF
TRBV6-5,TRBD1,CASSYTGQNYGYTF
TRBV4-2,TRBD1,CASSPPPGQRYSGANVLTF
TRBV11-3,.,CASSTGGLRVQGDEQFF
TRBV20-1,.,CSAGYRDTIYF
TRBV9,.,CASSAPGGLTTDTQYF